Listed here are 15 T cell receptor beta chains from one sample, sequenced in a study of blood T cell repertoires in COVID-19. TCRdb's copy holds only in-frame clones and misses some; the assay was immunoSEQ multiplex PCR. The table has about 60,000 clones, just over 85% seen once. Sequencing input: peripheral blood. The receptors were gathered from a man in his sixties with acute or convalescent COVID-19.

J is TRBJ2-1 and V is TRBV24-1; 9 bases are a match to TRBD2. Unmatched junction bases numbered 6, after V lost 4 bases and J lost 3 bases. The CDR3 sequence is 16 residues long. Germline V lookup: CDR1 KGHDR, CDR2 SFDVKD. The DNA for the CDR3 is TGTGCCACCAGTGACCCTAGCGGGAAATTCTACAATGAGCAGTTCTTC. Translated, it gives CATSDPSGKFYNEQFF.

The chain has TRBV6-5 and TRBJ2-7; weak D call: TRBD2 (6 bases). CDR1 is MNHEY, CDR2 SVGAGI, per germline. V dropped 0 bases and J dropped 2 bases, with 14 bases sitting between them. CDR3 size: 16 residues. The CDR3 protein is CASSYSGLDPTYEQYF. CDR3 coding DNA: TGTGCCAGCAGTTACTCGGGACTCGACCCTACCTACGAGCAGTACTTC.

The chain uses TRBV24-1 and TRBJ2-3; 7 bases match TRBD1. The CDR3 totals 15 residues. The germline V gene encodes CDR1 KGHDR and CDR2 SFDVKD. V trimming: 1 base; J trimming: 6 bases; junction bases outside the gene matches: 6. The CDR3 DNA reads TGTGCCACCAGTGATTTTACAGGGGTTTATGATACGCAGTATTTT. As protein: CATSDFTGVYDTQYF.

This clone appeared a single time. The chain carries TRBV10-3 and TRBJ2-7; 12 bases line up with TRBD2. This CDR3 is built from 15 residues. After removal of 3 bases from V and 5 bases from J, the junction contained 5 bases not matched to a gene. Per germline, CDR1 ENHRY and CDR2 SYGVKD. Here the CDR3 DNA reads TGTGCCATCAGTGATGGACTAGCGGGAACCCACGAGCAGTACTTC. Protein sequence: CAISDGLAGTHEQYF.

The chain joins TRBV27 to TRBJ2-1; 12 bases map to TRBD2. V trimming: 1 base; J trimming: 9 bases; junction bases outside the gene matches: 4. CDR3 length equals 15 residues. CDR1 and CDR2 from the germline V gene are MNHEY and SMNVEV (reference sequence). The CDR3 spells CASSLLPSGGGEQFF. The DNA of the CDR3 is TGTGCCAGCAGTTTATTGCCTAGCGGGGGGGGTGAGCAGTTCTTC.

The chain carries TRBV5-1 and TRBJ2-1; 7 positions match TRBD1. CDR1 is SGHRS, CDR2 YFSETQ, per germline. The V segment lost 2 bases and the J segment 9 bases; nucleotides outside the gene matches: 5. The CDR3 contains 13 residues. In DNA form, the CDR3 reads TGCGCCAGCAGCTTCGAGGGGGCAGGTGAGCAGTTCTTC. It encodes CASSFEGAGEQFF.

The chain joins TRBV11-2 to TRBJ2-7; 14 bases are a match to TRBD2. Germline V gene data show CDR1 as SGHAT and CDR2 as FQNNGV. The CDR3 runs to 16 residues. J was trimmed by 3 bases and V by 2 bases; bases with no gene match: 3. DNA for the CDR3: TGTGCCAGCAGCTTACCGGGACTAGCGGGAGACTACGAGCAGTACTTC. It yields the protein CASSLPGLAGDYEQYF.

This chain joins TRBV2 and TRBJ1-5; D call uncertain. Trimming removed 10 bases from V and 0 bases from J, with 16 bases in between. Germline V lookup: CDR1 SNHLY, CDR2 FYNNEI. The CDR3 spans 15 residues. The CDR3 sequence is CAISEGSYSNQPQHF. CDR3 DNA sequence: TGTGCCATCTCGGAGGGCTCCTATAGCAATCAGCCCCAGCATTTT. Using reference TRBV2 and TRBJ1-5 for the parts outside the CDR3, the full variable domain is EPEVTQTPSHQVTQMGQEVILRCVPISNHLYFYWYRQILGQKVEFLVSFYNNEISEKSEIFDDQFSVERPDGSNFTLKIRSTKLEDSAMYFCAISEGSYSNQPQHFGDGTRLSIL.

V gene TRBV28 combines with J gene TRBJ1-6, with TRBD1 identical over 12 bases. The junction had 10 bases not matched to a gene; V was cut back by 6 bases and J by 10 bases. From germline, CDR1 is MDHEN and CDR2 SYDVKM. The CDR3 is 16 residues long. DNA of the CDR3: TGTGCCAGCAGCCCACCGCCCGGGACAGGGGGCTCACCCCTCCACTTT. It codes for CASSPPPGTGGSPLHF. The whole variable domain, remainder taken from reference TRBV28 and TRBJ1-6, is DVKVTQSSRYLVKRTGEKVFLECVQDMDHENMFWYRQDPGLGLRLIYFSYDVKMKEKGDIPEGYSVSREKKERFSLILESASTNQTSMYLCASSPPPGTGGSPLHFGNGTRLTVT.

The chain carries TRBV6-5 and TRBJ1-3; D may be TRBD1 (5 bases). The CDR3 has 15 residues. The ends were cut back, 6 bases at V and 0 bases at J, with 12 bases in the middle. Germline CDR1 reads MNHEY; CDR2 reads SVGAGI. This CDR3 reads CASSLDRVSGNTIYF. The CDR3 DNA follows: TGTGCCAGCAGCCTCGACAGAGTCTCTGGAAACACCATATATTTT.

The chain has TRBV3-1 (or the pseudogene TRBV3-2) and TRBJ2-3; D might be TRBD2 (6 bases). Germline values: CDR1 LGHDT, CDR2 YNNKEL (reference sequence). Trimming cost V 5 bases and J 9 bases, with 12 bases left between them. The CDR3 has 12 amino acids. This CDR3 reads CASSYQGGTQYF. Here the CDR3 DNA reads TGTGCCAGCAGCTACCAGGGAGGCACGCAGTATTTT.

The J gene is TRBJ1-2, the V gene TRBV6-6; D remains unclear. Germline CDR1 is MNHNY and CDR2 is SVGAGI (reference sequence). This CDR3 contains 15 residues. Trimming cost V 0 bases and J 0 bases, with 8 bases left between them. CDR3 DNA: TGTGCCAGCAGTTACTCGAACAGAGCTAACTATGGCTACACCTTC. This codes for CASSYSNRANYGYTF.

This rearrangement joins TRBV28 to TRBJ1-5; possibly TRBD1 for D (5 bases). Trimming left V 1 base short and J 2 bases short, with 12 bases between. Germline CDR1 reads MDHEN; CDR2 reads SYDVKM. This CDR3 is built from 16 residues. The CDR3 DNA sequence: TGTGCCAGCAGTTTATATCTGGACAAACGCAATCAGCCCCAGCATTTT. Its translation: CASSLYLDKRNQPQHF. Drawing the rest from reference TRBV28 and TRBJ1-5, the complete variable domain is DVKVTQSSRYLVKRTGEKVFLECVQDMDHENMFWYRQDPGLGLRLIYFSYDVKMKEKGDIPEGYSVSREKKERFSLILESASTNQTSMYLCASSLYLDKRNQPQHFGDGTRLSIL.

The chain links TRBV12-3 or TRBV12-4 to TRBJ2-7; D possibly corresponds to TRBD1 (6 bases). The V gene lost 6 bases and the J gene lost 4 bases, with 13 bases spanning the gap. This CDR3 spans 13 amino acids. The CDR3 loop is CASSRQVTYEQYF. Here the CDR3 DNA reads TGTGCCAGCAGCCGACAGGTAACATACGAGCAGTACTTC.

The V gene is TRBV21-1, the J gene TRBJ2-7; the table's D call, TRBD1, has no DNA check behind it. TRBV21-1 is given as a pseudogene. This CDR3 has 18 residues. The CDR3 region has the DNA TGTGCCAGCAGCAAGTTAATGCGAACAGGGGGAACCCCCTACGAGCAGTACTTC. Protein: CASSKLMRTGGTPYEQYF.